This T cell receptor beta chain is from a study of identical twins. In regard to this clonotype: The antigen is unknown.

Each cDNA held unique molecular identifiers, and template switching gave it a universal primer site. In TCRdb, the 5' RACE reads were re-called with MiXCR into one record per CDR3 protein. The sample shows 400,000 to 550,000 distinct CDR3 sequences, around 20% of them seen only once. The CDR3 spans 14 residues. CDR1 and CDR2 (germline): DFQATT, SNEGSKA (reference sequence). Trimming took 4 bases from V and 1 from J; bases not matched to a gene: 6. Notes on the study in general: Models underestimated TCR alpha sharing (out-of-frame) in monozygotic twins. For zero-insertion analyses, partial confounding could come from invariant MAIT and iNKT cells.

In addition, the sample was reused for a study of T cells expressing NK-cell markers. That source notes: The CD3+CD56-NKG2C+ fraction of several donors was also led by these clonotypes.

This receptor was taken from a woman younger than 30 in good health. The sequencing sample was made of CD4+ T cells sorted from blood. V usage is TRBV20-1 and J usage is TRBJ2-5; TRBD2 matches 7 bases. This CDR3 is CSAMSSGFQETQYF. The CDR3 nucleotides read TGCAGTGCTATGTCTAGCGGCTTCCAAGAGACCCAGTACTTC.